The next 5 T cell receptor beta chains were all read from a single sample in a study of long-term antiretroviral therapy in people with HIV. An immunoSEQ assay, version v3.0, was performed at survey level. Profiled with immunoSEQ multiplex PCR; TCRdb holds only in-frame clones, not every one. The sample has roughly 15,000 clones, 88% seen once. This specimen was unsorted PBMCs, taken 6.9 years after starting antiretroviral therapy. The receptors shown here come from a man aged 50 or older with HIV.

The V gene is TRBV5-6, the J gene TRBJ2-4; unclear D gene. V lost 0 bases to trimming and J lost 6 bases, with 10 bases between them. CDR1 SGHDT and CDR2 YYEEEE come from the germline V gene. CDR3 length: 14 residues. The CDR3 here is CASSLGGLGNIQYF. For the CDR3, the DNA is TGTGCCAGCAGCTTGGGGGGTTTGGGAAACATTCAGTACTTC. The whole variable domain, remainder taken from reference TRBV5-6 and TRBJ2-4, is DAGVTQSPTHLIKTRGQQVTLRCSPKSGHDTVSWYQQALGQGPQFIFQYYEEEERQRGNFPDRFSGHQFPNYSSELNVNALLLGDSALYLCASSLGGLGNIQYFGAGTRLSVL.

The chain recombines TRBV10-3 with TRBJ1-5; D uncertain. Trimming left V 7 bases short and J 1 base short, with 8 bases between. CDR3 length: 13 residues. Germline assignment: CDR1 ENHRY and CDR2 SYGVKD. CDR3 nucleotide sequence: TGTGCCATCAAGGAAAGAAGCAATCAGCCCCAGCATTTT. This encodes CAIKERSNQPQHF.

The V and J genes are TRBV4-1 and TRBJ2-7, with D perhaps matching TRBD1 (6 bases). Germline CDR1 reads MGHRA; CDR2 reads YSYEKL. The CDR3 is made up of 15 amino acids. Trimming stripped 0 bases from V and 3 bases from J, with 12 bases between. CDR3 DNA: TGCGCCAGCAGCCAAGATATAGGGGGTTACTACGAGCAGTACTTC. Its protein is CASSQDIGGYYEQYF.

The CDR3 protein is CSVRGSTNEKLFF. CDR3 bases: TGCAGCGTTCGGGGGTCCACTAATGAAAAACTGTTTTTT. The chain links TRBV29-1 to TRBJ1-4; D perhaps matches TRBD1 (5 bases). Trimming removed 5 bases at V and 2 bases at J, with 9 bases between. The CDR3 has 13 amino acids. Germline CDR1 is SQVTM and CDR2 is ANQGSEA.

This chain connects TRBV27 to TRBJ2-1; the D gene is possibly TRBD2 (5 bases). Germline CDR1 reads MNHEY; CDR2 reads SMNVEV (reference sequence). This CDR3 is built from 15 residues. V was cut by 7 bases and J by 10 bases, with 23 bases left in between. The DNA of the CDR3 is TGTGCCAGCACCACCTCCAATCATAATCCGGGGGAGCAGTTCTTC. Protein: CASTTSNHNPGEQFF.